These 32 T cell receptor beta chains originate from one sample sequenced in a study of graft-versus-host responses after intestinal transplantation. TCRdb's table, derived via immunoSEQ multiplex PCR, lists solely in-frame clones and lacks some. Of roughly 100,000 clones listed, around 90% are singletons. Antigen specificity for these receptors is unknown. The sequences come from unstimulated CD8+ T cells sorted from spleen or lymph node cells, collected before transplant. The source is a human donor who was the organ donor for an intestinal transplant.

This chain links TRBV27 with TRBJ2-1, with 12 nucleotides matching TRBD2. The CDR3 is 15 residues long. The V gene's germline CDR1 is MNHEY and CDR2 SMNVEV (reference sequence). V shed 5 bases and J 2 bases; nucleotides not matched to a gene: 1. CDR3 DNA: TGTGCCAGCAGTACTAGCGGGGGGCCCTACAATGAGCAGTTCTTC. Residues: CASSTSGGPYNEQFF.

The V gene is TRBV29-1, the J gene TRBJ2-1; the match to TRBD2 covers 10 bases. CDR1 SQVTM and CDR2 ANQGSEA come from the germline V gene. The length of the CDR3 is 14 residues. J gave up 4 bases and V 5 bases, and 5 bases lay outside the gene matches. CDR3 amino acids: CSVPSGGGYNEQFF. The CDR3 coding sequence is TGCAGCGTTCCGAGCGGGGGGGGGTACAATGAGCAGTTCTTC.

The genes are TRBV7-6 and TRBJ1-2, with TRBD1 as a possible D gene (5 bases). CDR1 is SGHVS, CDR2 FNYEAQ, per germline. Trimming removed 5 bases from V and 1 base from J, with 14 bases in between. This CDR3 contains 15 residues. The CDR3 here is CASSPGVGGNYGYTF. CDR3 DNA: TGTGCCAGCAGCCCGGGGGTAGGCGGTAACTATGGCTACACCTTC.

The gene calls are TRBV7-3 and TRBJ2-1; 11 bases line up with TRBD2. The CDR3 is made up of 17 amino acids. The V gene end was trimmed by 4 bases and the J gene end by 5 bases; junction bases not matched to a gene: 10. The germline V gene has CDR1 SGHTA and CDR2 FQGTGA. The CDR3 spells CASSYHSTSGSDNEQFF. CDR3 in DNA: TGTGCCAGCAGCTACCACAGTACTAGCGGGAGTGACAATGAGCAGTTCTTC.

This clone was detected once. The chain links TRBV29-1 to TRBJ2-7; the D is unclear. This CDR3 spans 13 amino acids. Germline values: CDR1 SQVTM, CDR2 ANQGSEA. Trimming left V 2 bases short and J 0 bases short, with 8 bases between. This CDR3 reads CSVEYDTSYEQYF. Here the CDR3 DNA reads TGCAGCGTTGAATACGACACCTCCTACGAGCAGTACTTC.

The CDR3 is CASSYSAGGVNTQYF. CDR3 sequence (DNA): TGTGCCAGCAGTTACTCGGCGGGGGGGGTCAATACGCAGTATTTT. The chain recombines TRBV6-5 with TRBJ2-3; 9 nucleotides line up with TRBD2. Per germline, CDR1 MNHEY and CDR2 SVGAGI. CDR3 length equals 15 residues. Trimming took 0 bases from V and 7 from J; bases not matched to a gene: 5.

The chain employs TRBV13 and TRBJ1-1; D not resolved. Trimming pared 3 bases from V and 10 bases from J, leaving 21 bases between. CDR1 and CDR2 from the germline V gene are PRHDT and FYEKMQ (reference sequence). The CDR3 runs to 15 residues. The chain's CDR3 is CASSFSTSSGVRAFF. In DNA form, the CDR3 reads TGTGCCAGCAGCTTTAGCACCTCGTCGGGTGTGCGAGCTTTCTTT.

This chain links TRBV28 with TRBJ2-1, with D unresolved. The CDR3 sequence is 16 residues long. The V end lost 11 bases, the J end lost 4 bases, and 24 bases lay between the germline ends. Germline V gene data show CDR1 as MDHEN and CDR2 as SYDVKM. The CDR3 loop is CASQRWAAYLYNEQFF. DNA for the CDR3: TGTGCCTCACAAAGGTGGGCAGCCTACCTTTACAATGAGCAGTTCTTC.

The V call is TRBV30, the J call TRBJ2-1, with D perhaps matching TRBD2 (6 bases). Germline CDR1 GTSNPN, CDR2 SVGIG (reference sequence). This CDR3 comprises 13 residues. Trimming stripped 8 bases from V and 7 bases from J, with 18 bases between. The CDR3 DNA sequence: TGTGCCCGGCAATGGGGCGGGGATAATGAGCAGTTCTTC. This gives the protein CARQWGGDNEQFF.

The chain uses TRBV2 and TRBJ2-7; maybe TRBD1 (6 bases). CDR1 SNHLY and CDR2 FYNNEI come from the germline V gene. The CDR3 has 16 residues. V dropped 4 bases and J dropped 0 bases, with 16 bases sitting between them. The CDR3 loop reads CASSAPGTLTSYEQYF. Here the CDR3 DNA reads TGTGCCAGCAGTGCACCCGGGACACTCACCTCCTACGAGCAGTACTTC.

The J gene is TRBJ2-5, the V gene TRBV11-2; D might be TRBD1 (6 bases). CDR3 length: 15 amino acids. Germline values: CDR1 SGHAT, CDR2 FQNNGV. V dropped 0 bases and J dropped 3 bases, with 11 bases sitting between them. The CDR3 DNA follows: TGTGCCAGCAGCTTAGAAGCAGGGGACGAAGAGACCCAGTACTTC. This encodes CASSLEAGDEETQYF.

The chain has TRBV4-1 and TRBJ1-4; D is perhaps TRBD1 (5 bases). Germline assignment: CDR1 MGHRA and CDR2 YSYEKL. Trimming cost V 3 bases and J 8 bases, with 22 bases left between them. CDR3 size: 17 residues. The chain's CDR3 is CASSHLGAQASFEKLFF. The CDR3 coding sequence is TGCGCCAGCAGCCACCTTGGGGCACAGGCCAGTTTCGAAAAACTGTTTTTT.

The J gene is TRBJ2-1, the V gene TRBV6-5, with D tentatively TRBD2 (5 bases). The CDR3 loop spans 12 amino acids. V was cut by 2 bases and J by 7 bases, with 6 bases left in between. CDR1 is MNHEY and CDR2 is SVGAGI in the germline V gene. Written as DNA, the CDR3 is TGTGCCAGCAGTTACCGGGGTAATGAGCAGTTCTTC. Protein sequence: CASSYRGNEQFF.

This rearrangement joins TRBV6-6 to TRBJ2-1; TRBD1 might be the D (5 bases). In germline, CDR1 is MNHNY, CDR2 SVGAGI (reference sequence). This CDR3 has 14 amino acids. V was trimmed by 4 bases and J by 8 bases, leaving 15 bases between them. This CDR3 is CASSSNQGRHEQFF. DNA of the CDR3: TGTGCCAGCAGTTCGAATCAGGGTAGACATGAGCAGTTCTTC.

The rearrangement uses TRBV5-1 and TRBJ2-7; weak D call: TRBD2 (5 bases). Trimming pared 0 bases from V and 4 bases from J, leaving 8 bases between. The CDR3 is made up of 13 amino acids. CDR1 and CDR2 (germline): SGHRS, YFSETQ. The CDR3 DNA reads as TGCGCCAGCAGCTTGGGCGGGTATTACGAGCAGTACTTC. It yields the protein CASSLGGYYEQYF.

This chain connects TRBV5-1 to TRBJ2-3; 10 bases match TRBD2. V lost 3 bases, J lost 3 bases, and 7 bases stayed unmatched. Germline V CDR1 and CDR2: SGHRS, YFSETQ. This CDR3 spans 16 amino acids. CDR3 in DNA: TGCGCCAGCAGCTATAACCCGGGACTAGCGACAGATACGCAGTATTTT. Its translation: CASSYNPGLATDTQYF.

The chain combines TRBV4-2 with TRBJ2-1, with 8 bases that match TRBD2. The V segment lost 0 bases and the J segment 5 bases; nucleotides outside the gene matches: 6. Germline loops: CDR1 LGHNA, CDR2 YNFKEQ. The length of the CDR3 is 16 residues. CDR3 sequence reads: CASSQDRGGVNNEQFF. CDR3 coding DNA: TGTGCCAGCAGCCAAGATCGGGGGGGGGTCAACAATGAGCAGTTCTTC.

The gene calls are TRBV28 and TRBJ1-2; no firm D call. CDR3 length equals 17 residues. With 6 bases removed from V and 1 base from J, the gap between germline ends came to 21 bases. Per germline, CDR1 MDHEN and CDR2 SYDVKM. The CDR3 protein is CASSQSTPLLINYGYTF. DNA of the CDR3: TGTGCCAGCAGCCAAAGCACCCCCTTACTAATTAACTATGGCTACACCTTC.

This clone appeared a few times. V and J are TRBV7-9 and TRBJ1-1; D ambiguous. The CDR3 has 15 amino acids. Trimming took 5 bases from V and 1 from J, leaving 14 bases between them. Germline CDR1 and CDR2: SEHNR and FQNEAQ (reference sequence). This chain's CDR3 is CASSQLLGSNTEAFF. The CDR3 DNA sequence: TGTGCCAGCAGCCAACTATTAGGCTCGAACACTGAAGCTTTCTTT.

This rearrangement joins TRBV5-4 to TRBJ2-3, with D hard to call. The CDR3 runs to 12 residues. Germline V gene lookup returns CDR1 SGHNT and CDR2 YYREEE (reference sequence). V gave up 3 bases and J gave up 2 bases, with 4 bases separating them. For the CDR3, the DNA is TGTGCCAGCAGCTATAACACAGATACGCAGTATTTT. This translates into CASSYNTDTQYF.

J is TRBJ2-7 and V is TRBV7-2, with TRBD1 matching over 8 bases. Germline values: CDR1 SGHTA, CDR2 FQGNSA. This CDR3 spans 15 amino acids. J was trimmed by 2 bases and V by 5 bases; bases with no gene match: 8. The CDR3 DNA reads as TGTGCCAGCAGCCTAATCGGACAGGGACCCTACGAGCAGTACTTC. Amino acids: CASSLIGQGPYEQYF.

V gene TRBV5-6 combines with J gene TRBJ1-2; 9 nucleotides agree with TRBD1. Germline CDR1 is SGHDT and CDR2 is YYEEEE. V dropped 3 bases and J dropped 2; count of bases not matched to a gene: 8. This CDR3 contains 16 residues. The CDR3 sequence: CASSWGYGQGNYGYTF. The CDR3 DNA reads as TGTGCCAGCAGCTGGGGGTACGGACAGGGGAACTATGGCTACACCTTC.

J is TRBJ1-5 and V is TRBV4-1; D unresolved. Germline values: CDR1 MGHRA, CDR2 YSYEKL. Deletions cut 1 base from V and 1 base from J, with 14 bases between. The CDR3 runs to 17 residues. CDR3 DNA sequence: TGCGCCAGCAGCCAAGTTGACATTCCGACAAGCAATCAGCCCCAGCATTTT. Residues: CASSQVDIPTSNQPQHF.

The J gene is TRBJ2-1, the V gene TRBV28; TRBD1 aligns across 7 bases. Germline-derived CDR1 and CDR2 are MDHEN and SYDVKM. V lost 5 bases to trimming and J lost 5 bases; unmatched junction nucleotides: 9. The length of the CDR3 is 15 residues. The CDR3 DNA follows: TGTGCCAGCAGTCCGGACAGGTCGTCTAACAATGAGCAGTTCTTC. Protein sequence: CASSPDRSSNNEQFF.

This chain connects TRBV27 to TRBJ2-5; 13 bases align to TRBD2. V was clipped by 7 bases and J by 7 bases; unmatched bases: 12. Looked up from germline, CDR1 is MNHEY and CDR2 is SMNVEV (reference sequence). This CDR3 region has 16 residues. CDR3 in amino acids: CASKPGLAGALGTQYF. DNA of the CDR3: TGTGCCAGCAAACCCGGACTAGCGGGAGCATTAGGGACCCAGTACTTC.

The chain recombines TRBV5-4 with TRBJ2-2; 9 bases match TRBD2. Trimming cost V 0 bases and J 4 bases; bases outside gene matches: 1. CDR1 SGHNT and CDR2 YYREEE come from the germline V gene (reference sequence). This CDR3 is 15 amino acids long. The CDR3 DNA is TGTGCCAGCAGCTTGGAAGCGGGGGGCACCGGGGAGCTGTTTTTT. It is translated as CASSLEAGGTGELFF.

This chain connects TRBV10-2 to TRBJ1-2; D is unresolved. Germline CDR1 and CDR2: WSHSY and SAAADI. This CDR3 is 13 amino acids long. V was cut by 10 bases and J by 2 bases, with 14 bases left in between. CDR3 region: CAITPGMNYGYTF. Here the CDR3 DNA reads TGCGCCATCACGCCCGGGATGAACTATGGCTACACCTTC.

The chain has TRBV19 and TRBJ1-5; 8 positions agree with TRBD1. Losses at the gene ends were 6 bases for V and 2 bases for J; bases not matched to a gene: 6. The CDR3 spans 15 residues. The germline CDR1 and CDR2 sequences are LNHDA and SQIVND (reference sequence). The CDR3 DNA is TGTGCCAGTAGCCCAACAGGGGGTGGCAATCAGCCCCAGCATTTT. It is translated as CASSPTGGGNQPQHF.

This chain uses TRBV13 with TRBJ2-7, with D hard to call. The germline gives CDR1 PRHDT, CDR2 FYEKMQ (reference sequence). CDR3 length: 11 residues. V was shortened by 5 bases and J by 4 bases, with 6 bases between the two germline ends. This chain's CDR3 is CASSPGYEQYF. The CDR3 bases are TGTGCCAGCAGCCCCGGTTACGAGCAGTACTTC.

V gene TRBV14 combines with J gene TRBJ1-1; a weak D match, TRBD1 (5 bases). Germline lookup yields CDR1 SGHDN and CDR2 FVKESK. Trimming removed 0 bases from V and 5 bases from J, with 16 bases in between. CDR3 length equals 16 residues. The CDR3 sequence: CASSQDPRQGSTEAFF. The CDR3 DNA follows: TGTGCCAGCAGCCAAGACCCGCGGCAGGGATCTACTGAAGCTTTCTTT.

This chain uses TRBV13 with TRBJ1-5; the D is unclear. Germline V gene data show CDR1 as PRHDT and CDR2 as FYEKMQ (reference sequence). Trimming took off 5 bases at V and 1 base at J, with 15 bases between the two ends. CDR3 length: 16 amino acids. This CDR3 reads CASSLGGGRSNQPQHF. The DNA for the CDR3 is TGTGCCAGCAGCCTCGGTGGAGGGCGCAGCAATCAGCCCCAGCATTTT.

The rearrangement links TRBV28 to TRBJ1-4; TRBD1 is a possible D gene (6 bases). The ends were cut back, 4 bases at V and 8 bases at J, with 17 bases in the middle. CDR1 is MDHEN, CDR2 SYDVKM, per germline. The CDR3 contains 15 residues. CDR3 in DNA: TGTGCCAGCAGTTATCCTCTAGGACAGTCCGAAAAACTGTTTTTT. Its protein product is CASSYPLGQSEKLFF.